A single sample gave rise to the 30 T cell receptor beta chains below, sequenced in a study of graft-versus-host responses after intestinal transplantation. The assay was immunoSEQ multiplex PCR, and TCRdb's table has in-frame clones only and misses some. The sample has 8,500 to 11,000 clones, 30% to 35% seen once. Material: alloreactive CD4+ T cells from a mixed lymphocyte reaction culture, obtained before transplantation. Subset: CFSE-low proliferating T cells sorted from roughly 6-day pre-transplant mixed lymphocyte reaction (GvH or HvG direction). All receptors derive from a human patient who was an organ donor for intestinal transplantation.

Relative to its sample, this clone is medium-sized. V and J are TRBV27 and TRBJ1-6; no clear D gene. V gave up 4 bases and J gave up 4 bases, with 11 bases separating them. CDR1 and CDR2 (germline): MNHEY, SMNVEV (reference sequence). CDR3 length: 15 residues. The CDR3 coding sequence is TGTGCCAGCAGTTCCGTAATCGGTTATAATTCACCCCTCCACTTT. Its protein is CASSSVIGYNSPLHF.

The CDR3 region is CASSRLDRVEKLFF. CDR3 sequence (DNA): TGTGCCAGTAGTAGACTCGACAGGGTTGAAAAACTGTTTTTT. J is TRBJ1-4 and V is TRBV19; 7 positions match TRBD1. V trimming: 4 bases; J trimming: 7 bases; junction bases outside the gene matches: 6. Germline V gives CDR1 LNHDA, CDR2 SQIVND (reference sequence). This CDR3 has 14 amino acids.

The gene calls are TRBV29-1 and TRBJ2-7, with D maybe TRBD1 (6 bases). The CDR3 spans 12 residues. Trimming shortened V by 7 bases and J by 4 bases, and 14 bases separated the two germline ends. Germline V gives CDR1 SQVTM, CDR2 ANQGSEA. The CDR3 loop reads CSATGLAYEQYF. The CDR3 nucleotides are TGCAGCGCAACAGGGTTGGCTTACGAGCAGTACTTC.

The chain uses TRBV30 and TRBJ1-5; D might be TRBD1 (5 bases). The CDR3 covers 15 residues. Germline values: CDR1 GTSNPN, CDR2 SVGIG (reference sequence). Trimming took off 1 base at V and 6 bases at J, with 16 bases between the two ends. The CDR3 reads CAWSATRGFTQPQHF. CDR3 nucleotide sequence: TGTGCCTGGAGTGCGACGAGGGGCTTCACTCAGCCCCAGCATTTT.

This clone qualifies as medium-sized (0.01 to 0.1%). V usage is TRBV4-3 and J usage is TRBJ1-5; D not resolved. Trimming took off 0 bases at V and 5 bases at J, with 5 bases between the two ends. The CDR3 covers 13 residues. Looked up from germline, CDR1 is LGHNA and CDR2 is YSLEER. The CDR3 loop reads CASSQDQDQPQHF. CDR3 DNA sequence: TGCGCCAGCAGCCAAGACCAAGATCAGCCCCAGCATTTT.

Within the sample, this clone is medium-sized (0.01 to 0.1%). The chain has TRBV28 and TRBJ2-4, with unresolved D. CDR3 length equals 14 residues. Germline lookup yields CDR1 MDHEN and CDR2 SYDVKM. Trimming removed 2 bases at V and 1 base at J, with 6 bases between. The CDR3, as DNA: TGTGCCAGCAGTTTACAGTACGCCAAAAACATTCAGTACTTC. This gives the protein CASSLQYAKNIQYF.

This clone has just a few counts. The chain has TRBV18 and TRBJ2-2; TRBD2 matches 11 bases. Germline V gene sequence: CDR1 KGHSH, CDR2 LQKENI. There are 16 residues in the CDR3. V dropped 6 bases and J dropped 3; count of bases not matched to a gene: 6. The CDR3 sequence: CASSLLAGGYTGELFF. CDR3 sequence (DNA): TGTGCCAGCTCCCTCCTAGCGGGGGGTTACACCGGGGAGCTGTTTTTT.

This clone came up a few times. The V call is TRBV5-1, the J call TRBJ1-1; 7 bases agree with TRBD1. Trimming removed 4 bases from V and 3 bases from J; junction bases left unmatched: 6. Germline V lookup: CDR1 SGHRS, CDR2 YFSETQ. The CDR3 spans 14 residues. The CDR3 nucleotides are TGCGCCAGCAGCCCGGGACAGATTTACACTGAAGCTTTCTTT. Translation: CASSPGQIYTEAFF.

This clone was seen a handful of times. The DNA of the CDR3 is TGTGCCAGCAGCTTAGGTTTCGTACAGAGAGATAATTCACCCCTCCACTTT. Translated, it gives CASSLGFVQRDNSPLHF. The chain uses TRBV11-2 and TRBJ1-6; no clear D gene. The CDR3 runs to 17 residues. The V gene's germline CDR1 is SGHAT and CDR2 FQNNGV. Trimming took 1 base from V and 5 from J, leaving 15 bases between them.

The chain combines TRBV11-1 with TRBJ1-1; D not certain. In germline, CDR1 is SGHAT, CDR2 FQDESV (reference sequence). This CDR3 is built from 14 residues. Trimming stripped 5 bases from V and 1 base from J, with 11 bases between. The CDR3 here is CASSQTLENTEAFF. DNA for the CDR3: TGTGCCAGCAGCCAGACACTCGAGAACACTGAAGCTTTCTTT.

By share of the sample, this clone is medium-sized. The chain carries TRBV28 and TRBJ2-7, with D uncertain. V was clipped by 10 bases and J by 3 bases, with 10 bases between them. The CDR3 extends over 11 amino acids. Germline CDR1 reads MDHEN; CDR2 reads SYDVKM. CDR3 in amino acids: CATATLYEQYF. DNA of the CDR3: TGTGCCACCGCGACCCTCTACGAGCAGTACTTC.

This clone has more than one count but fewer than ten. The chain has TRBV4-2 and TRBJ1-2, with 8 nucleotides matching TRBD1. The CDR3 spans 14 residues. Trimming at V came to 4 bases and at J to 3 bases, leaving 4 bases not matched to a gene. Germline V gene sequence: CDR1 LGHNA, CDR2 YNFKEQ. The CDR3 loop reads CASSPQGVDYGYTF. The CDR3 nucleotides read TGTGCCAGCAGCCCACAGGGGGTTGACTATGGCTACACCTTC.

The chain links TRBV4-1 to TRBJ2-5; D is perhaps TRBD1 (6 bases). This CDR3 region has 16 residues. The germline V gene has CDR1 MGHRA and CDR2 YSYEKL. V lost 1 base and J 3 bases, leaving 15 bases between the germline ends. The chain's CDR3 is CASSQAARRQEETQYF. CDR3 nucleotide sequence: TGCGCCAGCAGCCAAGCTGCTAGAAGACAGGAAGAGACCCAGTACTTC.

The chain joins TRBV11-1 to TRBJ1-1; tentative D call: TRBD1 (6 bases). This CDR3 contains 11 residues. V dropped 4 bases and J dropped 11 bases, with 11 bases sitting between them. Germline CDR1 and CDR2: SGHAT and FQDESV (reference sequence). DNA of the CDR3: TGTGCCAGCAGCTCGGGGGCTGGCGCTTTCTTT. Translating it yields CASSSGAGAFF. The entire variable domain, with the rest obtained from reference TRBV11-1 and TRBJ1-1, is as follows: EAEVAQSPRYKITEKSQAVAFWCDPISGHATLYWYRQILGQGPELLVQFQDESVVDDSQLPKDRFSAERLKGVDSTLKIQPAELGDSAMYLCASSSGAGAFFGQGTRLTVV.

This clone is a singleton in its sample. This rearrangement joins TRBV7-8 to TRBJ2-1, with no clear D. Trimming removed 1 base at V and 9 bases at J, with 22 bases between. This CDR3 contains 17 residues. CDR1 SGHVS and CDR2 FQNEAQ come from the germline V gene. The CDR3 coding sequence is TGTGCCAGCAGCTTAGGTGTATCTCGGTCCTACTCGGTTGAGCAGTTCTTC. Its translation: CASSLGVSRSYSVEQFF.

The V and J genes are TRBV5-1 and TRBJ2-7; 10 nucleotides agree with TRBD2. The V and J ends lost 0 bases and 0 bases, in that order; junction bases with no gene match: 0. The CDR3 is made up of 15 amino acids. Germline loops: CDR1 SGHRS, CDR2 YFSETQ. CDR3 loop: CASSLERGGSYEQYF. CDR3 in DNA: TGCGCCAGCAGCTTGGAGCGGGGGGGCTCCTACGAGCAGTACTTC.

The genes are TRBV10-1 and TRBJ2-1; D may be TRBD1 or TRBD2 (6 bases each). This CDR3 comprises 15 residues. Between the trimmed V and J ends, which lost 4 bases and 1 base, there was a span of 11 bases. Germline CDR1 and CDR2: WNHNN and SYGVQD (reference sequence). Here the CDR3 reads CASSVKGGSYNEQFF. The DNA of the CDR3 is TGCGCCAGCAGTGTTAAGGGGGGATCCTACAATGAGCAGTTCTTC.

V gene TRBV7-2 combines with J gene TRBJ1-1; tentative D call: TRBD1 (5 bases). This CDR3 contains 13 residues. V dropped 0 bases and J dropped 7 bases, with 9 bases sitting between them. The germline V gene has CDR1 SGHTA and CDR2 FQGNSA. The CDR3 here is CASSLAQGSEAFF. CDR3 in DNA: TGTGCCAGCAGCTTAGCGCAGGGAAGTGAAGCTTTCTTT.

This clone occurred a few times. The chain is built from TRBV9 and TRBJ2-1; 10 nucleotides align to TRBD2. Germline V CDR1 and CDR2: SGDLS, YYNGEE. J gave up 12 bases and V 0 bases, and 9 bases lay outside the gene matches. This CDR3 is 15 amino acids long. The CDR3 sequence: CASSVELAGGPGQFF. The CDR3 DNA reads as TGTGCCAGCAGCGTAGAATTAGCGGGGGGCCCGGGGCAGTTCTTC.

This clone is medium-sized in the sample. Other DNA variants within this sample encode the same CDR3. The rearrangement uses TRBV28 and TRBJ2-1; D is uncertain. Per the germline V gene, CDR1 is MDHEN and CDR2 is SYDVKM. CDR3 length equals 12 residues. V lost 6 bases and J lost 4, with 7 bases in between. For the CDR3, the DNA is TGTGCCAGCAGCACATCGTACAATGAGCAGTTCTTC. Amino acids: CASSTSYNEQFF.

Only a few counts were recorded for this clone. The gene calls are TRBV7-3 and TRBJ1-5; D uncertain. This CDR3 spans 15 amino acids. Between the trimmed V and J ends, which lost 5 bases and 7 bases, there was a span of 18 bases. The germline V gene encodes CDR1 SGHTA and CDR2 FQGTGA. The CDR3 sequence: CASSRSSSERQPQHF. Written as DNA, the CDR3 is TGTGCCAGCAGCCGCTCAAGTTCCGAACGGCAGCCCCAGCATTTT.

V gene TRBV30 combines with J gene TRBJ2-5, with TRBD2 matching 8 bases. V lost 3 bases, J lost 5 bases, and 14 bases stayed unmatched. Per the germline V gene, CDR1 is GTSNPN and CDR2 is SVGIG (reference sequence). This CDR3 comprises 16 residues. CDR3 nucleotides: TGTGCCTGGAGGTCCGGGGTAGCGGGACCCAAGGAGACCCAGTACTTC. This codes for CAWRSGVAGPKETQYF.

This chain joins TRBV7-9 and TRBJ1-5; unclear D gene. Looked up from germline, CDR1 is SEHNR and CDR2 is FQNEAQ (reference sequence). The ends were cut back, 2 bases at V and 3 bases at J, with 17 bases in the middle. This CDR3 is 17 amino acids long. The CDR3 coding sequence is TGTGCCAGCAGCTTAACCCTTTTCGGGAGGGACAATCAGCCCCAGCATTTT. Translated: CASSLTLFGRDNQPQHF.

This clone was counted only a few times. This chain joins TRBV10-2 and TRBJ2-7; 8 nucleotides agree with TRBD2. Germline CDR1 and CDR2: WSHSY and SAAADI. The CDR3 has 17 amino acids. V trimming: 2 bases; J trimming: 1 base; junction bases outside the gene matches: 10. In DNA form, the CDR3 reads TGCGCCAGCAGTGAGATTAATAGCGGGGCTTCTTCCTACGAGCAGTACTTC. It encodes CASSEINSGASSYEQYF.

The chain combines TRBV30 with TRBJ1-2; D not certain. Trimming shortened V by 3 bases and J by 6 bases, and 14 bases separated the two germline ends. Germline CDR1 GTSNPN, CDR2 SVGIG (reference sequence). CDR3 size: 13 residues. DNA for the CDR3: TGTGCCTGGAGAGATACTGGAGTCAATGGCTACACCTTC. Translating it yields CAWRDTGVNGYTF. Based on the CDR3 plus reference TRBV30 and TRBJ1-2, the full variable domain is SQTIHQWPATLVQPVGSPLSLECTVEGTSNPNLYWYRQAAGRGLQLLFYSVGIGQISSEVPQNLSASRPQDRQFILSSKKLLLSDSGFYLCAWRDTGVNGYTFGSGTRLTVV.

The chain uses TRBV7-3 and TRBJ2-3; possible D gene TRBD1, 5 bases. The CDR3 runs 14 residues. Deletions cut 2 bases from V and 2 bases from J, with 8 bases between. CDR1 is SGHTA and CDR2 is FQGTGA in the germline V gene. CDR3 amino acids: CASSLDRNTDTQYF. In DNA, the CDR3 is TGTGCCAGCAGCTTAGACAGAAACACAGATACGCAGTATTTT. Full variable domain (missing parts from reference TRBV7-3 and TRBJ2-3): GAGVSQTPSNKVTEKGKYVELRCDPISGHTALYWYRQSLGQGPEFLIYFQGTGAADDSGLPNDRFFAVRPEGSVSTLKIQRTERGDSAVYLCASSLDRNTDTQYFGPGTRLTVL.

This chain links TRBV2 with TRBJ1-1; 8 nucleotides align to TRBD1. Germline V lookup: CDR1 SNHLY, CDR2 FYNNEI. CDR3 length: 14 amino acids. Unmatched junction bases numbered 5, after V lost 6 bases and J lost 2 bases. CDR3 in amino acids: CASRAGGLNTEAFF. The CDR3 bases are TGTGCCAGCAGGGCAGGGGGCTTAAACACTGAAGCTTTCTTT.

The chain uses TRBV9 and TRBJ2-2, with D possibly matching TRBD2 (5 bases). The CDR3 covers 16 residues. V was shortened by 0 bases and J by 3 bases, with 12 bases between the two germline ends. Germline V gene data show CDR1 as SGDLS and CDR2 as YYNGEE. CDR3 DNA: TGTGCCAGCAGCGTAGGACCATTCGGGGACACCGGGGAGCTGTTTTTT. Its protein product is CASSVGPFGDTGELFF.

By share, this clone ranks as medium-sized (0.01 to 0.1%). The chain combines TRBV2 with TRBJ1-6; 9 bases fit TRBD1. With 5 bases clipped from V and 6 bases from J, the junction kept 5 bases outside the gene matches. Germline V lookup: CDR1 SNHLY, CDR2 FYNNEI. This CDR3 is 15 amino acids long. The CDR3 loop reads CASSPQGAGNSPLHF. The CDR3 DNA follows: TGTGCCAGCAGTCCACAGGGGGCAGGTAATTCACCCCTCCACTTT.

With regard to this clone: A junction end diverges from the germline sequence, so it may reflect a read error. This rearrangement joins TRBV29-1 to TRBJ1-2; D ambiguous. Germline CDR1 reads SQVTM; CDR2 reads ANQGSEA. This CDR3 comprises 13 residues. CDR3 coding DNA: TGCAGCGCTGAAGGAGTAGGTTTTCTGGGGAATCAGTTC. Translation: CSAEGVGFLGNQF.